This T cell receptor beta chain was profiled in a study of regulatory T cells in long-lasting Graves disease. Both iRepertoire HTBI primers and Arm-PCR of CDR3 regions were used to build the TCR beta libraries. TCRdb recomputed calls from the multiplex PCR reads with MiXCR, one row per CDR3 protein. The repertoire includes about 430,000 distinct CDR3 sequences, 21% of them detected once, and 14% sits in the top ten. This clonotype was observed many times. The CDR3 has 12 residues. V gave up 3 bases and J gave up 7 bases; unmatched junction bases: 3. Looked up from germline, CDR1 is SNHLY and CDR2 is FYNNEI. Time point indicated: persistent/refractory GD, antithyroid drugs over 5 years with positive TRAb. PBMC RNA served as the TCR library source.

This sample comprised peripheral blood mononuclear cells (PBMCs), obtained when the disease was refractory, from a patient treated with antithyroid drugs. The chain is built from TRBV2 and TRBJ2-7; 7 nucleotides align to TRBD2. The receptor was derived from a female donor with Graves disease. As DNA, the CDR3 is TGTGCCAGCAGTGAGCTGGGAGGGGAGCAGTACTTC. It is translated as CASSELGGEQYF.